These 8 T cell receptor beta chains were sequenced from one sample in a study of T cell responses to AZD1222 COVID-19 vaccine. Generated by immunoSEQ multiplex PCR, the TCRdb table keeps only in-frame clones and is missing some. The sample yields about 72,000 clones, around 87% seen once. The sample in question was peripheral blood, obtained on day 0 of AZD1222 vaccination. These receptors were obtained from an adult in good health.

This chain joins TRBV7-9 and TRBJ1-3; no reliable D call. The V gene's germline CDR1 is SEHNR and CDR2 FQNEAQ (reference sequence). Between the trimmed V and J ends, which lost 4 bases and 0 bases, there was a span of 10 bases. This CDR3 is 15 amino acids long. The CDR3 reads CASSSGLFSGNTIYF. The CDR3 DNA is TGTGCCAGCAGCTCCGGACTCTTCTCTGGAAACACCATATATTTT. The whole variable domain, filled in from reference TRBV7-9 and TRBJ1-3, reads DTGVSQNPRHKITKRGQNVTFRCDPISEHNRLYWYRQTLGQGPEFLTYFQNEAQLEKSRLLSDRFSAERPKGSFSTLEIQRTEQGDSAMYLCASSSGLFSGNTIYFGEGSWLTVV.

This chain connects TRBV19 to TRBJ2-7, with TRBD1 as a possible D gene (6 bases). V gave up 4 bases and J gave up 3 bases, with 13 bases separating them. Looked up from germline, CDR1 is LNHDA and CDR2 is SQIVND (reference sequence). This CDR3 region has 14 residues. CDR3 amino acids: CASSTRGQRYEQYF. The CDR3 DNA is TGTGCCAGTAGTACCCGAGGACAGCGCTACGAGCAGTACTTC. Drawing the rest from reference TRBV19 and TRBJ2-7, the complete variable domain is DGGITQSPKYLFRKEGQNVTLSCEQNLNHDAMYWYRQDPGQGLRLIYYSQIVNDFQKGDIAEGYSVSREKKESFPLTVTSAQKNPTAFYLCASSTRGQRYEQYFGPGTRLTVT.

This clone has just one count. V is TRBV5-1 and J is TRBJ2-2; tentative D call: TRBD2 (5 bases). V was pared by 4 bases and J by 6 bases, with 10 bases between. Germline V gene sequence: CDR1 SGHRS, CDR2 YFSETQ. This CDR3 spans 13 amino acids. CDR3 residues: CASSLDSAGELFF. In DNA form, the CDR3 reads TGCGCCAGCAGCCTGGATAGCGCCGGGGAGCTGTTTTTT. Full variable domain (outside the CDR3, taken from reference TRBV5-1 and TRBJ2-2): KAGVTQTPRYLIKTRGQQVTLSCSPISGHRSVSWYQQTPGQGLQFLFEYFSETQRNKGNFPGRFSGRQFSNSRSEMNVSTLELGDSALYLCASSLDSAGELFFGEGSRLTVL.

This clone has a handful of counts. The rearrangement links TRBV30 to TRBJ1-6; D is unclear. Germline V lookup: CDR1 GTSNPN, CDR2 SVGIG (reference sequence). The CDR3 covers 14 residues. The germline V and J ends were trimmed by 2 bases and 0 bases, with 5 bases remaining between them. The CDR3 sequence: CAWSSGSYNSPLHF. The DNA for the CDR3 is TGTGCCTGGAGTTCAGGCTCCTATAATTCACCCCTCCACTTT.

Comment on this clone: The same CDR3 also results from other DNA sequences found in this sample. V usage is TRBV6-5 and J usage is TRBJ1-6; D is perhaps TRBD1 (5 bases). Trimming stripped 4 bases from V and 5 bases from J, with 15 bases between. Germline values: CDR1 MNHEY, CDR2 SVGAGI. The CDR3 covers 16 residues. DNA for the CDR3: TGTGCCAGCAGTTTAAACTCGGGACGTAATAATTCACCCCTCCACTTT. It specifies CASSLNSGRNNSPLHF.

CDR3 DNA: TGTGCCAGCAGTCCCCAGGGGAATAATTCACCCCTCCACTTT. It codes for CASSPQGNNSPLHF. The rearrangement joins TRBV6-2 or TRBV6-3 to TRBJ1-6, with D tentatively TRBD1 (6 bases). The length of the CDR3 is 14 residues. Germline V gene data show CDR1 as MNHEY and CDR2 as SVGEGT. Trimming took off 5 bases at V and 5 bases at J, with 10 bases between the two ends.

The V call is TRBV7-2, the J call TRBJ2-1, with D possibly being TRBD1 or TRBD2 (5 bases each). The CDR3 is made up of 14 amino acids. Germline CDR1 is SGHTA and CDR2 is FQGNSA. V lost 2 bases and J 9 bases, leaving 14 bases between the germline ends. CDR3 DNA: TGTGCCAGCAGCTTAACGGGGCTAGCCGTTGAGCAGTTCTTC. Amino acid sequence: CASSLTGLAVEQFF.

J is TRBJ1-4 and V is TRBV7-2; D unresolved. Trimming cost V 6 bases and J 1 base, with 9 bases left between them. CDR1 SGHTA and CDR2 FQGNSA come from the germline V gene. The CDR3 contains 14 residues. The CDR3 DNA is TGTGCCAGCAGACCCGGGCTAACTAATGAAAAACTGTTTTTT. This translates into CASRPGLTNEKLFF.